Sequencing of this T cell receptor beta chain was carried out in a study of OX40 agonist ivuxolimab in advanced cancers. The wider study: The dose of intravenous ivuxolimab that patients received every 2 weeks ranged from 0.01 to 10 mg/kg. Whole-study results and caveats: Partial responders treated at 0.1-3.0 mg/kg exhibited clonal expansion among the lowest measured. In general, CD8+ T cells held more expanded clones than CD4+ did, on average.

This clone was seen a few times. The antigen remains unidentified. The CDR3 totals 15 residues. Germline V CDR1 and CDR2: SGHRS, YFSETQ. V lost 4 bases to trimming and J lost 1 base, with 13 bases between them. The data were produced by immunoSEQ multiplex PCR, yet TCRdb's version contains in-frame clones alone and is incomplete. The table records under 90,000 clones, roughly 89% of them present only once. The chain carries TRBV5-1 and TRBJ2-3; D remains unclear. This sequence originates from an adult with an advanced solid tumor such as melanoma, head and neck, liver or kidney cancer. Sequencing used CD4+ or CD8+ T cells sorted from blood, obtained in a trial of the OX40 agonist ivuxolimab. The CDR3 is CASSRLDGGTDTQYF. The CDR3 nucleotides are TGCGCCAGCAGCAGGCTAGATGGGGGCACAGATACGCAGTATTTT.